The TCR beta chain under discussion was sequenced for a study of CD8 T cells in ankylosing spondylitis. Study-wide findings and caveats: Significantly higher representation of disease-linked clones was reported for matched ankylosing spondylitis synovial fluid. Peripheral blood held disease-linked clones only at relatively low frequency, and these were CD8+. There was a TCR beta motif, made of several highly homologous variants, that appeared characteristic of ankylosing spondylitis blood.

TCRdb passed the 5' RACE reads through MiXCR, listing each CDR3 protein once. The data hold some 700,000 distinct CDR3 sequences, with 15% to 20% observed a single time. Details on this clonotype: Antigen unknown.

V shed 0 bases and J shed 3 bases, with 12 bases lying between them. This CDR3 contains 16 residues. Per germline, CDR1 SGHRS and CDR2 YFSETQ. The receptor comes from a male donor with ankylosing spondylitis. The sequenced material came from blood, either unsorted or a sorted T cell fraction (not recorded which). The V and J genes are TRBV5-1 and TRBJ2-2; D call uncertain. CDR3 nucleotides: TGCGCCAGCAGCTTGGGAGGCCAGAAGTACACCGGGGAGCTGTTTTTT. Amino acids: CASSLGGQKYTGELFF.